Below, one T cell receptor beta chain is given with its context. Its specificity is unknown. These data originate in a study of long-term antiretroviral therapy in people with HIV. The CDR3 is 16 amino acids. Per the germline V gene, CDR1 is SNHLY and CDR2 is FYNNEI. Unmatched junction bases numbered 7, after V lost 0 bases and J lost 7 bases. Researchers ran immunoSEQ v3.0 at survey level. Per-sample sequencing targets were about 40,000-55,000 T-cell genomes. The method was immunoSEQ multiplex PCR; TCRdb's version includes in-frame clones alone and lacks a portion of them. Of about 30,000 clones listed, roughly 90% are singletons. Findings and limits, study-wide: Versus controls, repertoires in people with HIV had narrower CDR3 length ranges. Post-ART diversity increased but stayed below transplant donor controls. Records did not include ART adherence, viral resistance or therapy changes.

The rearrangement uses TRBV2 and TRBJ2-1; 9 bases match TRBD2. The sample was unsorted PBMCs, taken 0.5 years after starting antiretroviral therapy. The receptor comes from a woman aged 18-30 years with HIV. CDR3 protein: CASSEARGGKENEQFF. The DNA of the CDR3 is TGTGCCAGCAGTGAAGCGCGGGGGGGCAAAGAGAATGAGCAGTTCTTC.